This entry features one T cell receptor beta chain sequence. Its antigen is unknown. The CDR3 covers 17 residues. CDR1 and CDR2 (germline): MNHNY, SVGAGI (reference sequence). This sample is part of a study of CXCR3-negative and CXCR3-positive naive CD8 T cells. Whole-study results and caveats: CXCR3-positive naive cells had more hydrophobic TRB CDR3s than CXCR3-negative naive cells.

The method, 5' RACE with UMI labels, was used to prepare the TRB cDNA libraries. From its re-call of the 5' RACE reads, TCRdb lists each CDR3 protein once, without DNA. In total, the table holds under 110,000 distinct CDR3 sequences. The V gene is TRBV6-6, the J gene TRBJ2-1; without DNA, the TCRdb call of TRBD2 cannot be checked. Source material: naive CXCR3+ CD8+ T cells from blood. Subset defined: CD45RO-CCR7+CD27+CD95- naive CD8+ T cells expressing CXCR3 (TNR3+). The clonotype comes from a human donor in good health. Some clones in this sample may be carry-over from other donors' samples. CDR3 residues: CASSWTSGGRADNKQFF.